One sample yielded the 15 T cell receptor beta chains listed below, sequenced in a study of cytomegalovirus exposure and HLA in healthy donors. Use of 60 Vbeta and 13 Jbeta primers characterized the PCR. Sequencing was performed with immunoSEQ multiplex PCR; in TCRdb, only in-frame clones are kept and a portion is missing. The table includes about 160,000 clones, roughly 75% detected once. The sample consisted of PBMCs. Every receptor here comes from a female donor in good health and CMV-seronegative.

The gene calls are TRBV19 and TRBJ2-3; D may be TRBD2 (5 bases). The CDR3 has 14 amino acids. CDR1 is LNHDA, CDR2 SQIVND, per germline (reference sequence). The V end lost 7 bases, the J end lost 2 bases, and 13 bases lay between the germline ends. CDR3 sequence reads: CASKVASITDTQYF. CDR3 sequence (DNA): TGTGCCAGTAAGGTAGCGTCTATCACAGATACGCAGTATTTT.

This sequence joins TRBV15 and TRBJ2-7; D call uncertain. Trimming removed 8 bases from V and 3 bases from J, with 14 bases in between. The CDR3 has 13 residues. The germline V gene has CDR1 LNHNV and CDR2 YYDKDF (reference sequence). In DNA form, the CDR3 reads TGTGCCACCTCTGTCGACATACTCTACGAGCAGTACTTC. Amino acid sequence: CATSVDILYEQYF.

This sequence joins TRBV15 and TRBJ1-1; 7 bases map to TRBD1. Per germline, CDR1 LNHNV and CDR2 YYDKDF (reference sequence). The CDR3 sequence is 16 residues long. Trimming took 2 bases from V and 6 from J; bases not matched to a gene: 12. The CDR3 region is CATSRSPTGQDAEAFF. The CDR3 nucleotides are TGTGCCACCAGCAGATCCCCGACAGGGCAGGACGCTGAAGCTTTCTTT.

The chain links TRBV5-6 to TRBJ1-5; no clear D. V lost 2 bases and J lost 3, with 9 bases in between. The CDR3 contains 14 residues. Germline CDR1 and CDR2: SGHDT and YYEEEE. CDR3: CASSFSTANQPQHF. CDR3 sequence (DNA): TGTGCCAGCAGCTTTAGTACAGCCAATCAGCCCCAGCATTTT.

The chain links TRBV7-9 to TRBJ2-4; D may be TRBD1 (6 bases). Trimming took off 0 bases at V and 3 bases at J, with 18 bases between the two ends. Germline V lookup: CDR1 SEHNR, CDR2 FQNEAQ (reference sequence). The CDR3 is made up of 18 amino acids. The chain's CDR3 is CASSLALYRDGDKNIQYF. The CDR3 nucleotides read TGTGCCAGCAGCTTAGCTCTATACAGGGATGGAGACAAAAACATTCAGTACTTC.

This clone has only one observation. CDR3 in DNA: TGTGCCAGCAGTCCGGGACTAGCTAGCACAGATACGCAGTATTTT. It is translated as CASSPGLASTDTQYF. The chain recombines TRBV2 with TRBJ2-3; 9 nucleotides match TRBD2. The CDR3 runs 15 residues. CDR1 SNHLY and CDR2 FYNNEI come from the germline V gene. The V gene end was trimmed by 5 bases and the J gene end by 0 bases; junction bases not matched to a gene: 3.

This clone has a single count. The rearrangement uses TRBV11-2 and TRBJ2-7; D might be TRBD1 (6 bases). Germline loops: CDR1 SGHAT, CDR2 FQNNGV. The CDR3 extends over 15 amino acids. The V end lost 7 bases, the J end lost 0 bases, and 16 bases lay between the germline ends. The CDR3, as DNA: TGTGCCAGCACCCCCAACCGACAGGCCTCCTACGAGCAGTACTTC. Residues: CASTPNRQASYEQYF.

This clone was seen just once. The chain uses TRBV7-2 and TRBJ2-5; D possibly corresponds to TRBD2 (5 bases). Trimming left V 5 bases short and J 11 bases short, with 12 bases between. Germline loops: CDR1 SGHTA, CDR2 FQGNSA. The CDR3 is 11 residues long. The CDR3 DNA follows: TGTGCCAGCAGCCCTCTTGGGGAGCAGTACTTC. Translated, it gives CASSPLGEQYF.

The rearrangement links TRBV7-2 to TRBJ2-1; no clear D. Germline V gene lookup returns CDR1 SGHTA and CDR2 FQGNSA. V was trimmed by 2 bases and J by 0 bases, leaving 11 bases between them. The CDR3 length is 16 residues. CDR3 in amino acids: CASSLRSAVSYNEQFF. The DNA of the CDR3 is TGTGCCAGCAGCTTACGGAGTGCGGTCTCCTACAATGAGCAGTTCTTC.

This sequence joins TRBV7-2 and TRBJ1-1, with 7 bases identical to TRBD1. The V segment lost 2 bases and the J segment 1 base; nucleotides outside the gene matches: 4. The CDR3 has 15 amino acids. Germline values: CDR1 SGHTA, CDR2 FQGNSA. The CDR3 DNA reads TGTGCCAGCAGCTTAAAAAGGACAGGGAACACTGAAGCTTTCTTT. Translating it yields CASSLKRTGNTEAFF.

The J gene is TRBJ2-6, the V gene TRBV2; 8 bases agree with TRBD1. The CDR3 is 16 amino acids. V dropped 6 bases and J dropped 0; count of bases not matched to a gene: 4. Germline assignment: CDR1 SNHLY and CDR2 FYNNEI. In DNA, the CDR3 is TGTGCCAGCAGCACAGGGGGAGCCTCTGGGGCCAACGTCCTGACTTTC. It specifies CASSTGGASGANVLTF.

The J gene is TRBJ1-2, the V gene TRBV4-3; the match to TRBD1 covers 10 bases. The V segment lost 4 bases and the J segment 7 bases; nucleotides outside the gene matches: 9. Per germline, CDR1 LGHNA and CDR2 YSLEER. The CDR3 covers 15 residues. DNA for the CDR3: TGCGCCAGCAGCCGCGCCCCAGGGACAGGGGCTGGCTACACCTTC. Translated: CASSRAPGTGAGYTF.

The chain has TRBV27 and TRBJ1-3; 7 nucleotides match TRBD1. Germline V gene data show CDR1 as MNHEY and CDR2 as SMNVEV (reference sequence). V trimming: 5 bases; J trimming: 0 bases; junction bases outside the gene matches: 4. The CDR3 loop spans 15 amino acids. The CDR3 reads CASSPRTGSGNTIYF. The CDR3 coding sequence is TGTGCCAGCAGTCCACGGACAGGCTCTGGAAACACCATATATTTT.

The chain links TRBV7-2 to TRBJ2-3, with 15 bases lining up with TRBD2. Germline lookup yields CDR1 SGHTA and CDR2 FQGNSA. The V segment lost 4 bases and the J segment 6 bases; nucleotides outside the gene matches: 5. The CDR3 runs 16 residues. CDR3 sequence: CASSWGGTSGRDTQYF. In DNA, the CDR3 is TGTGCCAGCAGCTGGGGCGGGACTAGCGGGAGGGATACGCAGTATTTT.

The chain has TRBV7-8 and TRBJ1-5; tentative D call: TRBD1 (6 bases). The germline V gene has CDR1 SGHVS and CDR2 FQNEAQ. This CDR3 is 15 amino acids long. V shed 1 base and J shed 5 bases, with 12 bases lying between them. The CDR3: CASSLGQGMDQPQHF. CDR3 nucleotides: TGTGCCAGCAGCTTAGGGCAGGGGATGGATCAGCCCCAGCATTTT.